The sequence of this T cell receptor beta chain was determined in a study of glioma-infiltrating T cells. Study observations and caveats: Tissue-blood divergence was below expectation in non-neoplastic patients, above in gliomas. Only very few CDR3 sequences appeared in both tissue and blood.

Amplification of TCR alpha and beta CDR3 regions from RNA used iRepertoire nested multiplex PCR. For one-step reverse transcription and amplification, 100-400 ng of tissue mRNA or PBMC total RNA was used. TCRdb recomputed calls from the multiplex PCR reads with MiXCR, one row per CDR3 protein. Of about 12,000 distinct CDR3 sequences detected, approximately 26% appear once; the ten largest clones hold 35% to 50%. Judged by abundance, this clonotype is medium-sized. Antigen specificity is unknown. Sequenced sample: glioma tissue, nonneoplastic brain tissue, or PBMCs (not recorded which). This receptor was obtained from a human donor with low-grade glioma or glioblastoma, undergoing nonglioma brain surgery, or in good health (not recorded which).

CDR3 region: CASTRLYSNQPQHF. CDR3 coding DNA: TGTGCCAGCACCCGTCTGTATAGCAATCAGCCCCAGCATTTT. The chain joins TRBV6-1 to TRBJ1-5; D uncertain. The CDR3 is 14 amino acids. Germline V CDR1 and CDR2: MNHNS, SASEGT. V lost 7 bases, J lost 0 bases, and 10 bases lay in between.